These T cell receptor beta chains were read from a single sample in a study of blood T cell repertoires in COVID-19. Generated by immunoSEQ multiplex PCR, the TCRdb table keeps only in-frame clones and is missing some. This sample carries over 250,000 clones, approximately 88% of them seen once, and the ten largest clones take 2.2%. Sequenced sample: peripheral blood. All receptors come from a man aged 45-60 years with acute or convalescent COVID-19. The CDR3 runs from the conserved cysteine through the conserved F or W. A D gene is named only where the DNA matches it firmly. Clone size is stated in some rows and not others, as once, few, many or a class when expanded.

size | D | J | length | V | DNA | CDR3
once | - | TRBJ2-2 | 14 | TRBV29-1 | TGCAGCGTTGATGGGACATCTTTTGGCGGGGAGCTGTTTTTT | CSVDGTSFGGELFF
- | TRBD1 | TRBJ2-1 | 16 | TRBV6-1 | TGTGCCAGCAGTGAGCCGGACAGGTCCTTCTACAATGAGCAGTTCTTC | CASSEPDRSFYNEQFF
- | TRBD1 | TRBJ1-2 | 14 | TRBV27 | TGTGCCAGCAGTCGTCCGGGACAGCAAAATGGCTACACCTTC | CASSRPGQQNGYTF
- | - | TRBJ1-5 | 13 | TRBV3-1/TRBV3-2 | TGTGCCAGCAGCCAAGGCAGGGGTCGGCCCCAGCATTTT | CASSQGRGRPQHF
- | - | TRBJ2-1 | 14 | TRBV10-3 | TGTGCCATCAGACCAGCGGGTGATTACAATGAGCAGTTCTTC | CAIRPAGDYNEQFF
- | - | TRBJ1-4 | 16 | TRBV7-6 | TGTGCCAGCAGCATCTACCGAGGGGGGGCTAATGAAAAACTGTTTTTT | CASSIYRGGANEKLFF
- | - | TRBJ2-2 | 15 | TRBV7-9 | TGTGCCAGCAGCTCCGGGTCTACTGAGACCGGGGAGCTGTTTTTT | CASSSGSTETGELFF
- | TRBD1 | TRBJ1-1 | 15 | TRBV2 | TGTGCCAGCAGTATACAGGGGGCATTGAACACTGAAGCTTTCTTT | CASSIQGALNTEAFF
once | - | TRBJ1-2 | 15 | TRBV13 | TGTGCCAGCAGCTTACCTACAGGGTTCCAGTATGGCTACACCTTC | CASSLPTGFQYGYTF
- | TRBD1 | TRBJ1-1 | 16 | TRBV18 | TGTGCCAGCTCACCACCGGGACAGGGGGCGAGGACTGAAGCTTTCTTT | CASSPPGQGARTEAFF
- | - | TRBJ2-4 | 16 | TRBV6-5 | TGTGCCAGCAGTTACGCGGGGTACGGGACCAAAAACATTCAGTACTTC | CASSYAGYGTKNIQYF
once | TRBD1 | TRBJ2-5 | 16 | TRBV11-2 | TGTGCCAGCAGCCCCGGACAGGGTGGGCGCCAAGAGACCCAGTACTTC | CASSPGQGGRQETQYF
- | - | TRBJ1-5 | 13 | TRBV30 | TGTGCCTGGAGTGCCGGAGTCCATCAGCCCCAGCATTTT | CAWSAGVHQPQHF
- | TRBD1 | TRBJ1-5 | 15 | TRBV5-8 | TGTGCCAGCAGCACGGGACAGGGATACAATCAGCCCCAGCATTTT | CASSTGQGYNQPQHF
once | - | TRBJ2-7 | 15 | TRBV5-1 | TGCGCCAGCAGCTTGATCCCGGGACAAACCTACGAGCAGTACTTC | CASSLIPGQTYEQYF
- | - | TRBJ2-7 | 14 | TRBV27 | TGTGCCAGCAGTTTATTTGGCAGAGGCTACGAGCAGTACTTC | CASSLFGRGYEQYF
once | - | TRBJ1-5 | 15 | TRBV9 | TGTGCCAGCAGCCTCAGAGGGGGAGAGGGTCAGCCCCAGCATTTT | CASSLRGGEGQPQHF
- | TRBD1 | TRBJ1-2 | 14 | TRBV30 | TGTGCCTGGACGAATACCGGGACAGTCTATGGCTACACCTTC | CAWTNTGTVYGYTF
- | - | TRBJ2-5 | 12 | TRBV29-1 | TGCAGCGTTGATCCGTACCAAGAGACCCAGTACTTC | CSVDPYQETQYF
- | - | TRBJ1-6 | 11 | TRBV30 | TGTGCCTCGGGGGAGAATTCACCCCTCCACTTT | CASGENSPLHF
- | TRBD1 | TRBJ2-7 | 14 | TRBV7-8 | TGTGCCAGCAGCTTCCGGCGCCAGGGGGCCGAGCAGTACTTC | CASSFRRQGAEQYF
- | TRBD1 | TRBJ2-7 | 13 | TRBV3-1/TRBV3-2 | TGTGCCAGCAGTCCAGGGGGCGGCTACGAGCAGTACTTC | CASSPGGGYEQYF
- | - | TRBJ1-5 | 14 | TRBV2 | TGTGCCAGCACAGGACAGTATAGCAATCAGCCCCAGCATTTT | CASTGQYSNQPQHF
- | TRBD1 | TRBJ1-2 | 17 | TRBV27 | TGTGCCAGCACCCCTTATCGAGCGGGGACAGGGGCATATGGCTACACCTTC | CASTPYRAGTGAYGYTF
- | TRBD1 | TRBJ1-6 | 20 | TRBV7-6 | TGTGCCAGCAGCTTAGCTGACAGGGGCGCGTCGAGCTCCTATAATTCACCCCTCCACTTT | CASSLADRGASSSYNSPLHF
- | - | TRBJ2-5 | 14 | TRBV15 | TGTGCCACCAGCAGCGGGACAATCCAAGAGACCCAGTACTTC | CATSSGTIQETQYF
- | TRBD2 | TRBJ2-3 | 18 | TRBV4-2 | TGTGCCAGCAGCCAAGCCCTAGAGGGCAGCGGGGGGAGCCATACGCAGTATTTT | CASSQALEGSGGSHTQYF
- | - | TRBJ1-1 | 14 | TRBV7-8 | TGTGCCAGCAGCCGAGGACAGCGGGGCACTGAAGCTTTCTTT | CASSRGQRGTEAFF
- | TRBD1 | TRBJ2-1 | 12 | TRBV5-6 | TGTGCCAGCAGCATGCGGGACAGGGGTAAATTCTTC | CASSMRDRGKFF
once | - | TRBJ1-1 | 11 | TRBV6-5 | TGTGCCAGCAGGCAGAGCAGGGAAGCTTTCTTT | CASRQSREAFF
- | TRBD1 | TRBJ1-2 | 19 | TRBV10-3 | TGTGCCATCAGTGAGTTGAATCCGGGACAGGGGGCGCCGGACTATGGCTACACCTTC | CAISELNPGQGAPDYGYTF
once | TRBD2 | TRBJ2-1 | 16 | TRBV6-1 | TGTGCCAGCAGTGACACTAGCGGGGGGCCTTACAATGAGCAGTTCTTC | CASSDTSGGPYNEQFF
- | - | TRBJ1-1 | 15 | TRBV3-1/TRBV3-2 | TGTGCCAGCAGCCAAGAGCCCGGGCAGGGGAGGGTAGCTTTCTTT | CASSQEPGQGRVAFF
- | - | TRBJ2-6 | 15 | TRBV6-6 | TGTGCCAGCAGTTACCGGGTCCCTGGGGCCAACGTCCTGACTTTC | CASSYRVPGANVLTF
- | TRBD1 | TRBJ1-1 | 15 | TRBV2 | TGTGCCAGCAGAGTTAGGACAGGTTTGAACACTGAAGCTTTCTTT | CASRVRTGLNTEAFF
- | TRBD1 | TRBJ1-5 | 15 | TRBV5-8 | TGTGCCAGCAGCCCACAGGGGAGGAGCAATCAGCCCCAGCATTTT | CASSPQGRSNQPQHF
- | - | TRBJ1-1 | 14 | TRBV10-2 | TGCGCCAGCACCCCCACAGAGCCGAACACTGAAGCTTTCTTT | CASTPTEPNTEAFF
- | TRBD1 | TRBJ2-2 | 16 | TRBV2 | TGTGCCAGCAGTGCAGCGGGACAGGGCAACACCGGGGAGCTGTTTTTT | CASSAAGQGNTGELFF
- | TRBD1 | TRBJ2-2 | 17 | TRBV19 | TGTGCCAGTAGTATAGATGGACAGGGGGCCTTCACCGGGGAGCTGTTTTTT | CASSIDGQGAFTGELFF
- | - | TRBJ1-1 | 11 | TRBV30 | TGTGCCTGGAGTGCCAGTTACCAAGCTTTCTTT | CAWSASYQAFF
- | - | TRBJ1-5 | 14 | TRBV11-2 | TGTGCCAGCAGCTTAGACAGGCTGAATCAGCCCCAGCATTTT | CASSLDRLNQPQHF
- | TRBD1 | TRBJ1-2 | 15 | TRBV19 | TGTGCCAGTAGTAAGGGACAGGGGAGTAACTATGGCTACACCTTC | CASSKGQGSNYGYTF
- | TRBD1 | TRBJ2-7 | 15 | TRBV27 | TGTGCCAGCAGTTCTTCCCGGACAGGGGGACACGAGCAGTACTTC | CASSSSRTGGHEQYF
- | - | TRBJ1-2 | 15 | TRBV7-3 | TGTGCCAGCAGCTTAAGCCAGGTGGCTAACTATGGCTACACCTTC | CASSLSQVANYGYTF
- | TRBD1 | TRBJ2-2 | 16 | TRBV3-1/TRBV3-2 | TGTGCCAGCAGCCAGGGGAAGGACAGGTGGACCGGGGAGCTGTTTTTT | CASSQGKDRWTGELFF
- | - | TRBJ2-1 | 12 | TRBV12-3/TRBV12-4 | TGTGCCAGCAGCCTAGGGGGCAATGAGCAGTTCTTC | CASSLGGNEQFF